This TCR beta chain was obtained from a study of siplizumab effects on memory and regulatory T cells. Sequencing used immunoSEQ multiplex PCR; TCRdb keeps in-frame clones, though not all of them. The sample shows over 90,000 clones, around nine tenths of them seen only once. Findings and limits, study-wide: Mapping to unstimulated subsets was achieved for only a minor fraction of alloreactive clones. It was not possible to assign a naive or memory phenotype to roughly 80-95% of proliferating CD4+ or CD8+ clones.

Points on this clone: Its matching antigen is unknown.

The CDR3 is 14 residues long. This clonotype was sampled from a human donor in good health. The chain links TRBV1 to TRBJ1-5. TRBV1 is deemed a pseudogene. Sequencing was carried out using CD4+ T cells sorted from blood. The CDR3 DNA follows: TGCACCAGCAGATGGCAGCATAGCAATCAGCCCCAGCATTTT. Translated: CTSRWQHSNQPQHF.